The present T cell receptor (beta chain) was sequenced within a study of T-cell memory formation after mild COVID-19. Using its own MiXCR run on the 5' RACE reads, TCRdb lists one record per CDR3 protein. The sample shows about 320,000 distinct CDR3 sequences, roughly an eighth of them seen only once. Germline CDR1 reads LGHNA; CDR2 reads YSLEER. The CDR3 contains 16 residues. Germline trimming cut 1 base from V and 7 bases from J; bases unmatched to any gene: 10. The receptor's source is a man younger than 35 who had mild COVID-19 (a few samples of this study predate the infection). Cell type and time point are not known. The rearrangement uses TRBV4-3 and TRBJ1-1; 9 bases agree with TRBD1. The sequencing input was PBMCs or a T cell subset sorted from them (not recorded which). CDR3 DNA: TGCGCCAGCAGCCAAGGTCCCGGGACAGGGTTTGGTGAAGCTTTCTTT. Amino acid sequence: CASSQGPGTGFGEAFF.